These 7 T cell receptor beta chains originate from one sample sequenced in a study of T cell responses to AZD1222 COVID-19 vaccine. Repertoires were generated with immunoSEQ multiplex PCR, while TCRdb's copy carries only in-frame clones and drops some. This table holds tens of thousands of clones, around 80% found once. The sequencing here drew on peripheral blood, taken on day 0 of AZD1222 vaccination. These receptors originate from an adult in good health.

The CDR3 here is CASSSPAAGNYEQYF. In DNA form, the CDR3 reads TGTGCCAGCAGTTCCCCGGCAGCGGGGAACTACGAGCAGTACTTC. V and J are TRBV28 and TRBJ2-7; 7 bases are a match to TRBD2. In germline, CDR1 is MDHEN, CDR2 SYDVKM. The CDR3 loop spans 15 amino acids. The V segment lost 4 bases and the J segment 3 bases; nucleotides outside the gene matches: 9. The full variable domain, its missing parts supplied by reference TRBV28 and TRBJ2-7, is DVKVTQSSRYLVKRTGEKVFLECVQDMDHENMFWYRQDPGLGLRLIYFSYDVKMKEKGDIPEGYSVSREKKERFSLILESASTNQTSMYLCASSSPAAGNYEQYFGPGTRLTVT.

This clone was counted ten times or more. The chain combines TRBV30 with TRBJ2-5; D may be TRBD2 (6 bases). The CDR3 is made up of 12 amino acids. Trimming took 5 bases from V and 5 from J, leaving 12 bases between them. Germline V gene lookup returns CDR1 GTSNPN and CDR2 SVGIG (reference sequence). The chain's CDR3 is CAWGAGVETQYF. CDR3 in DNA: TGTGCCTGGGGAGCGGGTGTGGAGACCCAGTACTTC.

This sequence joins TRBV6-5 and TRBJ1-4; TRBD1 matches 8 bases. Germline CDR1 is MNHEY and CDR2 is SVGAGI. V lost 7 bases to trimming and J lost 0 bases; unmatched junction nucleotides: 1. This CDR3 comprises 14 residues. CDR3 sequence: CASKDRATNEKLFF. CDR3 DNA: TGTGCCAGCAAGGACAGGGCAACTAATGAAAAACTGTTTTTT.

This chain joins TRBV19 and TRBJ1-5; 7 bases are a match to TRBD1. V lost 2 bases, J lost 3 bases, and 7 bases stayed unmatched. In germline, CDR1 is LNHDA, CDR2 SQIVND (reference sequence). The CDR3 has 16 amino acids. Here the CDR3 DNA reads TGTGCCAGTAGTATACTAAGACAGGGCTACAATCAGCCCCAGCATTTT. Protein: CASSILRQGYNQPQHF.

The table lists this clone with a few counts. The chain recombines TRBV7-9 with TRBJ2-2, with D uncertain. The V gene's germline CDR1 is SEHNR and CDR2 FQNEAQ (reference sequence). V dropped 4 bases and J dropped 0 bases, with 9 bases sitting between them. The CDR3 covers 15 residues. The CDR3 DNA reads as TGTGCCAGCAGCTCCACGAATTCGAACACCGGGGAGCTGTTTTTT. Translated: CASSSTNSNTGELFF.

The V gene is TRBV30, the J gene TRBJ2-7; D is unclear. V lost 4 bases to trimming and J lost 6 bases, with 16 bases between them. This CDR3 has 13 residues. Germline V gene data show CDR1 as GTSNPN and CDR2 as SVGIG (reference sequence). CDR3 region: CAWNSQVTSEQYF. The CDR3 DNA follows: TGTGCCTGGAATAGTCAGGTAACAAGCGAGCAGTACTTC.

The chain uses TRBV12-3 or TRBV12-4 and TRBJ2-1; D call uncertain. The CDR3 loop spans 11 amino acids. The V and J ends lost 3 bases and 7 bases respectively, with 4 bases between them. CDR3 sequence reads: CASSFINEQFF. CDR3 in DNA: TGTGCCAGCAGTTTTATAAATGAGCAGTTCTTC.